The entry that follows covers one T cell receptor beta chain sequence. These data belong to a study of T cell responses to AZD1222 COVID-19 vaccine. The CDR3 has 17 residues. Libraries were prepared by immunoSEQ multiplex PCR; TCRdb keeps only in-frame clonotypes and omits some of them. The table includes fewer than 200,000 clones, roughly 88% detected once. Pooling covered second doses at about 4 or about 12 weeks. The sample consisted of peripheral blood, taken 28 days after the second AZD1222 dose. The chain has TRBV21-1 and TRBJ1-2; the table assigns TRBD1, which was not confirmed against the DNA. TRBV21-1 is marked as a pseudogene. The TCR comes from an adult who received the AZD1222 COVID-19 vaccine. CDR3 nucleotide sequence: TGTGCCAGCAGCTTAATCCCCCGCGAAGGGGCTAACTATGGCTACACCTTC. This gives the protein CASSLIPREGANYGYTF.